These 8 T cell receptor beta chains were sequenced from one sample in a study of Graves' ophthalmopathy and Graves' hyperthyroidism. TCR beta CDR3 amplification used RNA transcripts. The library came from an HTBI-primed first-round RT-PCR and a second-round multiplex PCR. TCRdb ran MiXCR on the multiplex PCR reads and lists one entry per CDR3 protein. The sample lists more than 1,000,000 distinct CDR3 sequences, 36% occurring once. What was sequenced was peripheral blood or thyroid tissue (not recorded which). Receptors originate from an adult man with Graves' hyperthyroidism.

This clonotype has only one observation. The chain joins TRBV4-1 to TRBJ2-5; either TRBD1 or TRBD2 may supply D (5 bases each). In germline, CDR1 is MGHRA, CDR2 YSYEKL. With 3 bases removed from V and 5 bases from J, the gap between germline ends came to 16 bases. This CDR3 region has 15 residues. The CDR3: CASSQGVGPWETQYF. CDR3 DNA: TGCGCCAGCAGCCAGGGAGTGGGGCCGTGGGAGACCCAGTACTTC.

This chain connects TRBV2 to TRBJ2-7; 7 positions match TRBD2. CDR1 SNHLY and CDR2 FYNNEI come from the germline V gene. The CDR3 covers 12 residues. V dropped 6 bases and J dropped 4; count of bases not matched to a gene: 3. The chain's CDR3 is CASRERDYEQYF. The CDR3 DNA reads as TGTGCCAGCAGGGAGCGGGATTACGAGCAGTACTTC. The variable domain in full, with the rest retrieved from reference TRBV2 and TRBJ2-7, is EPEVTQTPSHQVTQMGQEVILRCVPISNHLYFYWYRQILGQKVEFLVSFYNNEISEKSEIFDDQFSVERPDGSNFTLKIRSTKLEDSAMYFCASRERDYEQYFGPGTRLTVT.

This clonotype came up once. V gene TRBV9 combines with J gene TRBJ1-1; TRBD1 matches at 12 bases. The germline V gene encodes CDR1 SGDLS and CDR2 YYNGEE. After removal of 2 bases from V and 11 bases from J, the junction contained 10 bases not matched to a gene. The CDR3 runs 15 residues. CDR3 DNA sequence: TGTGCCAGCAGCGTCGGGGACAGGGGGCGCGATGGGGCTTTCTTT. Translated, it gives CASSVGDRGRDGAFF.

The chain couples TRBV6-1 to TRBJ1-3, with D possibly being TRBD1 (5 bases). Germline assignment: CDR1 MNHNS and CDR2 SASEGT. The V end lost 6 bases, the J end lost 7 bases, and 13 bases lay between the germline ends. The CDR3 sequence is 13 residues long. As DNA, the CDR3 is TGTGCCAGCAGGGTTGGGGGGTGGAACACCATATATTTT. It codes for CASRVGGWNTIYF.

V and J are TRBV7-9 and TRBJ1-1; D unresolved. This CDR3 contains 17 residues. V was clipped by 6 bases and J by 0 bases, with 20 bases between them. The germline V gene encodes CDR1 SEHNR and CDR2 FQNEAQ (reference sequence). CDR3 nucleotides: TGTGCCAGCAGGCCCCCAGGTGTAAAGCTCATGAACACTGAAGCTTTCTTT. This gives the protein CASRPPGVKLMNTEAFF.

V gene TRBV29-1 combines with J gene TRBJ2-2, with 9 bases lining up with TRBD2. Losses at the gene ends were 4 bases for V and 3 bases for J; bases not matched to a gene: 3. CDR3 length: 14 amino acids. Germline-derived CDR1 and CDR2 are SQVTM and ANQGSEA. CDR3 in DNA: TGCAGCGTTGGGGGACTAGCTCACACCGGGGAGCTGTTTTTT. It translates to CSVGGLAHTGELFF.

This clonotype was found once. Since a much larger clone is just one base distant, this may be a read error. This chain connects TRBV20-1 to TRBJ2-7, with 7 bases lining up with TRBD2. Trimming removed 5 bases from V and 6 bases from J; junction bases left unmatched: 10. Germline CDR1 reads DFQATT; CDR2 reads SNEGSKA (reference sequence). This CDR3 is built from 13 residues. This CDR3 reads CSAGWMSGVEQYF. The CDR3 nucleotides are TGCAGTGCTGGGTGGATGAGCGGGGTCGAGCAGTACTTC.

This clonotype was counted ten times or more. V and J are TRBV7-9 and TRBJ2-7; D unresolved. In germline, CDR1 is SEHNR, CDR2 FQNEAQ (reference sequence). The V and J ends lost 3 bases and 0 bases respectively, with 12 bases between them. This CDR3 contains 15 residues. The CDR3 protein is CASSFGRNNSYEQYF. The CDR3 coding sequence is TGTGCCAGCAGCTTCGGTAGAAACAACTCCTACGAGCAGTACTTC.